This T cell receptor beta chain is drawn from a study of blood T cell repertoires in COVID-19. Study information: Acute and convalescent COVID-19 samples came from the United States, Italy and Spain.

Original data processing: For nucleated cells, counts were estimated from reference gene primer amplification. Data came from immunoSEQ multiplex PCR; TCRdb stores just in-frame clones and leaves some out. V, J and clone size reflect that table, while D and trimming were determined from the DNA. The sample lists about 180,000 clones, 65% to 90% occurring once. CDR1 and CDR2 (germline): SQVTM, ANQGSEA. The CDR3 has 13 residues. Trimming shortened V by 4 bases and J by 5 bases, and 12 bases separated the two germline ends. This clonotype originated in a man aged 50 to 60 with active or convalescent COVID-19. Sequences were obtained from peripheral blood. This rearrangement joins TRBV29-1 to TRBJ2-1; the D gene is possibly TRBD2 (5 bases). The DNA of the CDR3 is TGCAGCGTTGCAAGTGGACTGCACAATGAGCAGTTCTTC. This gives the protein CSVASGLHNEQFF.